These 2 T cell receptor beta chains were sequenced from one sample in a study of control samples from healthy donors and cancer patients. The method was immunoSEQ multiplex PCR; TCRdb's version includes in-frame clones alone and lacks a portion of them. The table has some 140,000 clones, roughly 92% seen once. The sample consisted of blood. These receptors originate from a man aged 25-45 years in good health.

The genes are TRBV27 and TRBJ1-2; D perhaps matches TRBD1 (5 bases). CDR1 and CDR2 from the germline V gene are MNHEY and SMNVEV (reference sequence). The CDR3 totals 19 residues. Trimming left V 7 bases short and J 0 bases short, with 27 bases between. The DNA for the CDR3 is TGTGCCAGCAAAGATATGCAGGGTCCAGTAAGTCATGCTAACTATGGCTACACCTTC. This translates into CASKDMQGPVSHANYGYTF.

The rearrangement uses TRBV7-2 and TRBJ1-3; D is ambiguous. This CDR3 is built from 14 residues. V lost 1 base to trimming and J lost 0 bases, with 4 bases between them. From germline, CDR1 is SGHTA and CDR2 FQGNSA. CDR3 coding DNA: TGTGCCAGCAGCTTAGGGGGCTCTGGAAACACCATATATTTT. Translated, it gives CASSLGGSGNTIYF. Filled out from reference TRBV7-2 and TRBJ1-3, the complete variable domain reads GAGVSQSPSNKVTEKGKDVELRCDPISGHTALYWYRQSLGQGLEFLIYFQGNSAPDKSGLPSDRFSAERTGGSVSTLTIQRTQQEDSAVYLCASSLGGSGNTIYFGEGSWLTVV.